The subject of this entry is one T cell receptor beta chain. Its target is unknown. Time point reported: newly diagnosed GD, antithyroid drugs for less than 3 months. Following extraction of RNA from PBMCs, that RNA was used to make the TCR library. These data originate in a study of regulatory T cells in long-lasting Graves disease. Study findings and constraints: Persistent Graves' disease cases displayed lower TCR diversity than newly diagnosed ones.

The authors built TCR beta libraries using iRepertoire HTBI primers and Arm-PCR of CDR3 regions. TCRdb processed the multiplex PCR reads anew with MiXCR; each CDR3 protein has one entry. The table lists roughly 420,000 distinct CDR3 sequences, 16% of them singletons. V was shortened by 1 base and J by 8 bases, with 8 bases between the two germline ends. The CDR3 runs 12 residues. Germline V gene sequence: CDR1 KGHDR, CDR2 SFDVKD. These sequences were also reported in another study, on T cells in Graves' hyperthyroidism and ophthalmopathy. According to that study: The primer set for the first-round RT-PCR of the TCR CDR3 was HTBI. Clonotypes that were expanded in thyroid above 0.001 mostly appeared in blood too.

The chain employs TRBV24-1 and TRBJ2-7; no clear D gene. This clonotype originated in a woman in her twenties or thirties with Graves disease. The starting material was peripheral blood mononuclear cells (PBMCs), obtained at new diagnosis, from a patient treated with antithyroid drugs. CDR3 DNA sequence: TGTGCCACCAGTGATTTTCTGGCCAAGCAGTACTTC. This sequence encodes CATSDFLAKQYF.